Listed below are T cell receptor beta chains from one sample, sequenced in a study of blood T cell repertoires in COVID-19. Data came from immunoSEQ multiplex PCR; TCRdb stores just in-frame clones and leaves some out. Of about 84,000 clones in the sample, about 86% are singletons; the top ten hold 30% to 45%. The sample consisted of peripheral blood. Every receptor here comes from an older man with active or convalescent COVID-19. Both conserved end residues are trimmed from each CDR3. Each record gives: J gene, V gene, CDR3 protein.

TRBJ2-2	TRBV7-8	ASSPGAGNTGELF
TRBJ2-5	TRBV19	ASSITASGQETQY
TRBJ2-3	TRBV27	ASTTNWGGRDTQY
TRBJ1-5	TRBV10-3	AISLQGNQPQH
TRBJ2-1	TRBV18	ASSVAGGYNEQF
TRBJ2-7	TRBV7-2	ASSLSGRGGEQY
TRBJ2-3	TRBV6-2/TRBV6-3	ASSYRPGGDFI
TRBJ2-6	TRBV11-2	ASSLSRSGANVLT
TRBJ1-4	TRBV21-1	ASRSCNEKLF
TRBJ2-7	TRBV11-2	ASSPISGSYEQY
TRBJ2-3	TRBV5-4	ASSLGPAGGGTDTQY
TRBJ2-1	TRBV13	ASSTQLAGGPNEQF
TRBJ2-1	TRBV7-6	ASSFNSGRSRSYNEQF
TRBJ1-2	TRBV5-8	ASSLARPL
TRBJ2-2	TRBV30	AWTGERDSLFVF
TRBJ2-2	TRBV6-5	ASSYSLARNTGELF
TRBJ1-6	TRBV5-1	ASSFGGNYSPLH
TRBJ1-1	TRBV7-9	ASSLARVTDDTEAF